This T cell receptor (beta chain) was profiled in a study of CDR3 diversity in severe acne. Germline V CDR1 and CDR2: DFQATT, SNEGSKA (reference sequence). The CDR3 is 15 residues long. Each CDR3 protein gets one entry after TCRdb re-called the PCR reads with MiXCR. This table holds approximately 79,000 distinct CDR3 sequences, about 48% found once. Sequenced input: blood. This TCR was sampled from a male donor in good health, serving as a control. The chain couples TRBV20-1 to TRBJ2-7; D is uncertain. The CDR3 coding sequence is TGCAGCGTTGAACTTGGCGGATCCTCTACCTACGAGCAGTACTTC. Protein: CSVELGGSSTYEQYF.